This T cell receptor beta chain stems from a study of blood T cell repertoires in COVID-19. Study-level background: The analysed material was cDNA or gDNA that came from T cells, B-cell-depleted T cells, or PBMCs.

The data were produced by immunoSEQ multiplex PCR, yet TCRdb's version contains in-frame clones alone and is incomplete. This table holds approximately 29,000 clones, around nine tenths found once. This CDR3 has 13 amino acids. The germline CDR1 and CDR2 sequences are SEHNR and FQNEAQ (reference sequence). The ends lost 5 bases at V and 8 bases at J; junction bases unmatched: 6. This chain uses TRBV7-9 with TRBJ1-2; 9 bases are a match to TRBD1. This TCR came from a man between 65 and 79 years old with active COVID-19. The sample consisted of peripheral blood. The CDR3 DNA reads as TGTGCCAGCAGCCTGCGACAGGGGGAAGGCTACACCTTC. This sequence encodes CASSLRQGEGYTF.